Included here is one T cell receptor beta chain sequence, with context. The data were taken from a study of shared clonotypes between healthy human individuals. The donors were all Caucasian adults (living in Nashville, Tennessee). Unsorted samples relied on roughly 100 million PBMCs, which served as the source of genomic DNA. The protocol was immunoSEQ multiplex PCR, while the TCRdb copy is restricted to in-frame clones and leaves out a portion. In the table there are around 530,000 clones, 70% to 80% of which are singletons. The CDR3 length is 16 residues. Germline assignment: CDR1 SGHTA and CDR2 FQGNSA. J lost 5 bases, V lost 1 base, and 4 bases had no gene match.

The sequencing sample was made of PBMCs. The sequence was collected from a woman between 40 and 55 years old in good health. Some clones in this sample may be carry-over from other donors' samples. The chain is built from TRBV7-2 and TRBJ2-3, with 12 positions matching TRBD2. CDR3 coding DNA: TGTGCCAGCAGCTTAGGGCTAGCGGGAGGGAAAGATACGCAGTATTTT. This gives the protein CASSLGLAGGKDTQYF.